The sample holds one count of the clone carrying this TCR beta chain. The entry originates in a study of PD-L1 blockade in urothelial cancer. Study as a whole: Each participant's history included 0 to 3 prior chemotherapy regimens.

Method: immunoSEQ multiplex PCR; TCRdb's copy keeps in-frame clones and lacks some. The sample contains some 120,000 clones, roughly 89% of which appear only once. The V and J ends lost 5 bases and 7 bases, in that order; junction bases with no gene match: 17. CDR1 is LNHDA and CDR2 is SQIVND in the germline V gene (reference sequence). CDR3 length equals 18 residues. As for time point: peripheral blood 6 weeks after treatment start. The clonotype was recovered from a man between 60 and 70 years old with urothelial cancer. The chain employs TRBV19 and TRBJ2-1, with 10 bases that match TRBD2. The sequencing used PBMCs, collected around atezolizumab (anti-PD-L1) treatment. The CDR3 sequence: CASSPGPPLAGEGNEQFF. DNA of the CDR3: TGTGCCAGTAGTCCCGGCCCCCCTCTAGCGGGAGAGGGGAATGAGCAGTTCTTC.